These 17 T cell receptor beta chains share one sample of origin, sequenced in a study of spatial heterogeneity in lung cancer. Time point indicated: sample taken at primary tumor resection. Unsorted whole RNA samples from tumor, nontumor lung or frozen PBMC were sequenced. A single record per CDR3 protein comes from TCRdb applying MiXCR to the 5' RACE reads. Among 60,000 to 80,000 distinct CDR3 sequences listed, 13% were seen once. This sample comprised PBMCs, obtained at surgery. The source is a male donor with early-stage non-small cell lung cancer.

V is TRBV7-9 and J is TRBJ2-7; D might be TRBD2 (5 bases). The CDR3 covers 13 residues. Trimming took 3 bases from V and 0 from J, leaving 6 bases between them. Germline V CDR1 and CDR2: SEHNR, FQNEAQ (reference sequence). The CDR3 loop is CASSLEVSYEQYF. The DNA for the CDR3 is TGTGCCAGCAGCTTGGAGGTCTCCTACGAGCAGTACTTC.

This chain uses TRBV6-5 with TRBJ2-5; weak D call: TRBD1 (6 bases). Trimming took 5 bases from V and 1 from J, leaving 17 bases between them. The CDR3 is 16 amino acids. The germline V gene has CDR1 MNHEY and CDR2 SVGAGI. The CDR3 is CASSTTRQGLQETQYF. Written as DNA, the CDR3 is TGTGCCAGCAGTACGACGAGGCAGGGGCTCCAAGAGACCCAGTACTTC.

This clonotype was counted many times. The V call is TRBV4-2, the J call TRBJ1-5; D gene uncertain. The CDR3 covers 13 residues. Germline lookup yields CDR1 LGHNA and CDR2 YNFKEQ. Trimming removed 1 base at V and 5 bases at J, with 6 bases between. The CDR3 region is CASSQGGYQPQHF. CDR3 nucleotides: TGTGCCAGCAGCCAAGGGGGATATCAGCCCCAGCATTTT.

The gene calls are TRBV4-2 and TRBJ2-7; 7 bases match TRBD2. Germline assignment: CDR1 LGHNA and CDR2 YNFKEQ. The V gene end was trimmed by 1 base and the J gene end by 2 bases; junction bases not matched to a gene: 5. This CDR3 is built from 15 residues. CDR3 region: CASSQGLAGTYEQYF. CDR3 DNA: TGTGCCAGCAGCCAAGGGTTAGCGGGTACCTACGAGCAGTACTTC.

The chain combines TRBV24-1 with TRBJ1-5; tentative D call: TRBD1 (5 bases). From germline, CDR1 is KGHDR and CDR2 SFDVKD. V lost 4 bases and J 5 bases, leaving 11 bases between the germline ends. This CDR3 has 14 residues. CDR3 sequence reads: CATSESTGDQPQHF. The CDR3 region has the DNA TGTGCCACCAGTGAGAGCACGGGGGATCAGCCCCAGCATTTT.

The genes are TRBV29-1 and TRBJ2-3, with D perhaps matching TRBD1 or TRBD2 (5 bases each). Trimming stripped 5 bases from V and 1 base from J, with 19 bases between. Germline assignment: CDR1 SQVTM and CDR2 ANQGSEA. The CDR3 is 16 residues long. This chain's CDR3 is CSVSLWDVTRTDTQYF. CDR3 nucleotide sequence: TGCAGCGTTAGCTTATGGGACGTTACTCGCACAGATACGCAGTATTTT.

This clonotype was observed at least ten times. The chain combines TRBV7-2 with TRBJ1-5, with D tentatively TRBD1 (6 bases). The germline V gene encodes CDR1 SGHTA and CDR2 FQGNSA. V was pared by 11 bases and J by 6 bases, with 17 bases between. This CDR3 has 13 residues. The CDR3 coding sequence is TGTGCCTCTCGCCGGGGGGCTGGTCAGCCCCAGCATTTT. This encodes CASRRGAGQPQHF.

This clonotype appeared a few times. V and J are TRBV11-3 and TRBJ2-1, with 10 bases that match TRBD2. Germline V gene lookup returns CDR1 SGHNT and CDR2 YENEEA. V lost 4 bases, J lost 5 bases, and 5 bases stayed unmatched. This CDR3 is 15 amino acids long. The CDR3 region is CASSSRTSGHNEQFF. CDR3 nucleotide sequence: TGTGCCAGCAGCTCTCGGACTAGCGGTCACAATGAGCAGTTCTTC.

The DNA for the CDR3 is TGCGCCAGCAGAGCAGGTCTCCCTAATGAAAAACTGTTTTTT. This translates into CASRAGLPNEKLFF. The genes are TRBV5-1 and TRBJ1-4, with unresolved D. CDR1 SGHRS and CDR2 YFSETQ come from the germline V gene. V was clipped by 5 bases and J by 3 bases, with 11 bases between them. The CDR3 is 14 residues long. Filled out from reference TRBV5-1 and TRBJ1-4, the complete variable domain reads KAGVTQTPRYLIKTRGQQVTLSCSPISGHRSVSWYQQTPGQGLQFLFEYFSETQRNKGNFPGRFSGRQFSNSRSEMNVSTLELGDSALYLCASRAGLPNEKLFFGSGTQLSVL.

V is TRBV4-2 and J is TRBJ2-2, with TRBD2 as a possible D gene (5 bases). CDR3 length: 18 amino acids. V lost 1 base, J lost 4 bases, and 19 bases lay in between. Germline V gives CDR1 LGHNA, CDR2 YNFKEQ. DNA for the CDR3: TGTGCCAGCAGCCAAGCAGTAGTAGGGAGCTATTCCACCGGGGAGCTGTTTTTT. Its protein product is CASSQAVVGSYSTGELFF.

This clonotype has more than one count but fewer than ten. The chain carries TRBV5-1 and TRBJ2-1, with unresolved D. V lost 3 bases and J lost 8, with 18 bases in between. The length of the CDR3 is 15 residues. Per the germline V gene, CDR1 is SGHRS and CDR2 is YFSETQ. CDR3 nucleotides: TGCGCCAGCAGCTCTTCGGGCGGTCCCTGGGATGAGCAGTTCTTC. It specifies CASSSSGGPWDEQFF.

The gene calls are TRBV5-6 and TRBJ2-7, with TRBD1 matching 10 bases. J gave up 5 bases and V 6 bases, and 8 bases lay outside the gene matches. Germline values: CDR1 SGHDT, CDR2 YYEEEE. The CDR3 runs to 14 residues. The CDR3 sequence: CASKPTGGWHEQYF. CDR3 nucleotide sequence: TGTGCCAGCAAACCGACAGGGGGCTGGCACGAGCAGTACTTC. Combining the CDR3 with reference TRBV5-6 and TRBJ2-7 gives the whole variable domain DAGVTQSPTHLIKTRGQQVTLRCSPKSGHDTVSWYQQALGQGPQFIFQYYEEEERQRGNFPDRFSGHQFPNYSSELNVNALLLGDSALYLCASKPTGGWHEQYFGPGTRLTVT.

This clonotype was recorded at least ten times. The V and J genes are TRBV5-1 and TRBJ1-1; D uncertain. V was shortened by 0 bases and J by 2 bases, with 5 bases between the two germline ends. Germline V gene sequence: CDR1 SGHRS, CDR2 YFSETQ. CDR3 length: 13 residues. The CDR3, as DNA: TGCGCCAGCAGCTTGGAGTACAACACTGAAGCTTTCTTT. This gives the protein CASSLEYNTEAFF.

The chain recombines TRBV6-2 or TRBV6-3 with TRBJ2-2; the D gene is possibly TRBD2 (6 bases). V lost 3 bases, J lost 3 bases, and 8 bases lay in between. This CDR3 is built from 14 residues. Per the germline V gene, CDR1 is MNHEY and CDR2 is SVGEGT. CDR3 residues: CASSYRRDTGELFF. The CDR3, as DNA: TGTGCCAGCAGTTATAGGAGGGACACCGGGGAGCTGTTTTTT.

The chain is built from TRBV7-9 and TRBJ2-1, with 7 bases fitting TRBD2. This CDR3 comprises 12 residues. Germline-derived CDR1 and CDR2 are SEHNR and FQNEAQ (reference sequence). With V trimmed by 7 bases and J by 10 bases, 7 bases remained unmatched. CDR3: CASNPGGYEQFF. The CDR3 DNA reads TGTGCCAGCAACCCCGGGGGGTACGAGCAGTTCTTC.

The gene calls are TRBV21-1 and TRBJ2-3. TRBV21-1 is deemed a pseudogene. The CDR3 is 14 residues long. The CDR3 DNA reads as TGTGCCAGCAGCAACGGCAAATTCACAGATACGCAGTATTTT. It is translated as CASSNGKFTDTQYF.

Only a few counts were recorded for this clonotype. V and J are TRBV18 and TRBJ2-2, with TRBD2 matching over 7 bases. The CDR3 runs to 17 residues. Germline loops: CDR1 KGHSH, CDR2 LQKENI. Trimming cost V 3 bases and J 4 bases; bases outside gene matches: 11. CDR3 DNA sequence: TGTGCCAGCTCACCGCGCGGGAGCGGGATAGGCACCGGGGAGCTGTTTTTT. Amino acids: CASSPRGSGIGTGELFF.